The 8 T cell receptor beta chains presented below share a single source sample, sequenced in a study of blood T cell repertoires in COVID-19. Generated by immunoSEQ multiplex PCR, the TCRdb table keeps only in-frame clones and is missing some. The sample shows roughly 14,000 clones, roughly 89% of them seen only once. Sequenced: peripheral blood. These receptor sequences come from a human donor in a cohort sampled during active COVID-19.

The chain links TRBV5-6 to TRBJ2-1; the D is unclear. Trimming cost V 0 bases and J 4 bases, with 8 bases left between them. Germline V gives CDR1 SGHDT, CDR2 YYEEEE. This CDR3 is built from 14 residues. CDR3 loop: CASSLGQKYNEQFF. Written as DNA, the CDR3 is TGTGCCAGCAGCTTGGGGCAGAAATACAATGAGCAGTTCTTC.

The rearrangement uses TRBV7-2 and TRBJ2-2, with 8 bases matching TRBD2. The J segment lost 8 bases and the V segment lost 4 bases, leaving 12 bases of the junction unmatched. Germline V CDR1 and CDR2: SGHTA, FQGNSA. CDR3 size: 16 residues. CDR3 nucleotide sequence: TGTGCCAGCAGCTCCATTCTAGCGGGCCCCGGGGGGGAGCTGTTTTTT. Translating gives CASSSILAGPGGELFF.

The chain is built from TRBV6-6 and TRBJ2-1, with D maybe TRBD2 (5 bases). The CDR3 totals 13 residues. Germline V CDR1 and CDR2: MNHNY, SVGAGI (reference sequence). Trimming stripped 6 bases from V and 3 bases from J, with 9 bases between. In nucleotides, the CDR3 is TGTGCCAGCAGCTCACTAGTCTACAATGAGCAGTTCTTC. Its translation is CASSSLVYNEQFF.

V and J are TRBV5-5 and TRBJ2-5, with unresolved D. With 5 bases removed from V and 0 bases from J, the gap between germline ends came to 14 bases. Germline V gene sequence: CDR1 SGHKS, CDR2 YYEKEE (reference sequence). The CDR3 spans 15 residues. CDR3 coding DNA: TGTGCCAGCAGAGACTCGACTGCGTACCAAGAGACCCAGTACTTC. This translates into CASRDSTAYQETQYF.

The rearrangement uses TRBV5-1 and TRBJ2-1; 12 bases fit TRBD2. The CDR3 contains 16 residues. The junction had 9 bases not matched to a gene; V was cut back by 4 bases and J by 7 bases. The V gene's germline CDR1 is SGHRS and CDR2 YFSETQ. The CDR3 region is CASSRQASGGGNEQFF. CDR3 DNA: TGCGCCAGCAGCCGTCAGGCTAGCGGGGGGGGGAATGAGCAGTTCTTC. Using reference TRBV5-1 and TRBJ2-1 for the parts outside the CDR3, the full variable domain is KAGVTQTPRYLIKTRGQQVTLSCSPISGHRSVSWYQQTPGQGLQFLFEYFSETQRNKGNFPGRFSGRQFSNSRSEMNVSTLELGDSALYLCASSRQASGGGNEQFFGPGTRLTVL.

This rearrangement joins TRBV19 to TRBJ2-7; 11 positions agree with TRBD1. J gave up 4 bases and V 5 bases, and 7 bases lay outside the gene matches. The CDR3 is made up of 15 amino acids. CDR1 LNHDA and CDR2 SQIVND come from the germline V gene (reference sequence). The CDR3: CASSGQGALWYEQYF. DNA for the CDR3: TGTGCCAGTAGTGGACAGGGGGCGCTTTGGTACGAGCAGTACTTC.

The chain carries TRBV4-1 and TRBJ1-5; the D is unclear. CDR3 size: 15 residues. Germline values: CDR1 MGHRA, CDR2 YSYEKL. V was trimmed by 0 bases and J by 4 bases, leaving 10 bases between them. The DNA for the CDR3 is TGCGCCAGCAGCCAAGATGAGGGCCTTAATCAGCCCCAGCATTTT. This translates into CASSQDEGLNQPQHF.

The genes are TRBV4-1 and TRBJ2-1; a possible D gene is TRBD1 (6 bases). The V gene lost 5 bases and the J gene lost 7 bases, with 18 bases spanning the gap. From germline, CDR1 is MGHRA and CDR2 YSYEKL. This CDR3 is 15 amino acids long. CDR3: CASSLGRGEGNEQFF. Written as DNA, the CDR3 is TGCGCCAGCAGCTTGGGCAGGGGAGAGGGGAATGAGCAGTTCTTC.